This entry lists 10 T cell receptor beta chains sequenced from one sample in a study of blood T cell repertoires in COVID-19. Sequencing was performed with immunoSEQ multiplex PCR; in TCRdb, only in-frame clones are kept and a portion is missing. The data contain 250,000 to 300,000 clones, over 75% of them singletons. Sequenced sample: PBMCs or T cells enriched from blood (not recorded which). These receptors all stem from a man younger than 30 who had recovered from COVID-19.

This clone was detected only once. The chain recombines TRBV28 with TRBJ1-1, with 9 nucleotides matching TRBD1. Germline CDR1 and CDR2: MDHEN and SYDVKM. V was clipped by 6 bases and J by 0 bases; unmatched bases: 5. The CDR3 consists of 15 residues. The CDR3 region is CASRGQGGLNTEAFF. The CDR3 region has the DNA TGTGCCAGCAGGGGACAGGGTGGTCTGAACACTGAAGCTTTCTTT.

About this clone: The DNA is left out, because the CDR3 cannot be placed on it with certainty; the CDR3 is given as TCRdb lists it. V usage is TRBV5-1 and J usage is TRBJ2-6; TRBD2 is the table's D call and was not checked against the DNA. Germline V lookup: CDR1 SGHRS, CDR2 YFSETQ. The CDR3 region is 16 residues in length, termini included. The chain's CDR3 is CASTSGSSSGANVLTF.

This clone came up a few times. CDR3 loop: CASSGDRAQETQYF. CDR3 nucleotides: TGCGCCAGCAGCGGGGACAGGGCCCAAGAGACCCAGTACTTC. This chain joins TRBV5-1 and TRBJ2-5; 9 bases agree with TRBD1. The CDR3 has 14 amino acids. V lost 4 bases and J lost 1; bases outside the gene matches: 2. CDR1 SGHRS and CDR2 YFSETQ come from the germline V gene. The full variable domain, its missing parts supplied by reference TRBV5-1 and TRBJ2-5, is KAGVTQTPRYLIKTRGQQVTLSCSPISGHRSVSWYQQTPGQGLQFLFEYFSETQRNKGNFPGRFSGRQFSNSRSEMNVSTLELGDSALYLCASSGDRAQETQYFGPGTRLLVL.

The chain joins TRBV29-1 to TRBJ1-1, with 7 bases matching TRBD1. CDR1 and CDR2 (germline): SQVTM, ANQGSEA. Germline trimming cut 5 bases from V and 1 base from J; bases unmatched to any gene: 4. CDR3 length equals 13 residues. The CDR3 loop reads CSVRDSPNTEAFF. The CDR3 DNA reads as TGCAGCGTTCGGGACAGCCCGAACACTGAAGCTTTCTTT.

The rearrangement links TRBV19 to TRBJ2-3; TRBD2 matches 9 bases. V gave up 2 bases and J gave up 1 base; unmatched junction bases: 1. Germline loops: CDR1 LNHDA, CDR2 SQIVND (reference sequence). This CDR3 contains 15 residues. CDR3 nucleotide sequence: TGTGCCAGTAGTATAATAGCGGGGGGCACAGATACGCAGTATTTT. Translation gives CASSIIAGGTDTQYF. The whole variable domain, filled in from reference TRBV19 and TRBJ2-3, reads DGGITQSPKYLFRKEGQNVTLSCEQNLNHDAMYWYRQDPGQGLRLIYYSQIVNDFQKGDIAEGYSVSREKKESFPLTVTSAQKNPTAFYLCASSIIAGGTDTQYFGPGTRLTVL.

In this sample, this clone turned up a few times. This chain connects TRBV30 to TRBJ2-5; D ambiguous. Trimming removed 2 bases at V and 5 bases at J, with 6 bases between. This CDR3 has 11 residues. The germline V gene encodes CDR1 GTSNPN and CDR2 SVGIG (reference sequence). The CDR3 region is CAWSHPETQYF. The CDR3 DNA reads TGTGCCTGGAGTCATCCCGAGACCCAGTACTTC.

V and J are TRBV20-1 and TRBJ2-5, with TRBD2 matching over 8 bases. Germline CDR1 is DFQATT and CDR2 is SNEGSKA (reference sequence). Germline trimming cut 3 bases from V and 1 base from J; bases unmatched to any gene: 4. The CDR3 loop spans 14 amino acids. Here the CDR3 reads CSASIGLAQETQYF. DNA for the CDR3: TGCAGTGCTAGTATAGGACTAGCCCAAGAGACCCAGTACTTC.

This chain joins TRBV30 and TRBJ1-1, with 8 positions matching TRBD1. CDR3 length equals 18 residues. Germline CDR1 is GTSNPN and CDR2 is SVGIG (reference sequence). V lost 1 base to trimming and J lost 0 bases; unmatched junction nucleotides: 13. CDR3 DNA sequence: TGTGCCTGGAGTGCTCCCGGGACAGGTCATCGGTTGAACACTGAAGCTTTCTTT. Its protein product is CAWSAPGTGHRLNTEAFF.

The CDR3 reads CASSLTGDNYEQYF. In DNA, the CDR3 is TGTGCCAGCAGTTTAACCGGGGACAACTACGAGCAGTACTTC. The V call is TRBV27, the J call TRBJ2-7, with D tentatively TRBD1 (6 bases). In germline, CDR1 is MNHEY, CDR2 SMNVEV (reference sequence). CDR3 length: 14 amino acids. V lost 2 bases to trimming and J lost 3 bases, with 11 bases between them.

V gene TRBV24-1 combines with J gene TRBJ2-1; 10 nucleotides align to TRBD1. V lost 9 bases and J lost 9; bases outside the gene matches: 13. The CDR3 is made up of 15 amino acids. The germline CDR1 and CDR2 sequences are KGHDR and SFDVKD. The CDR3 bases are TGTGCCACCTCCCCACCCGGGACAGGGGTGGGTGAGCAGTTCTTC. This translates into CATSPPGTGVGEQFF.